This TCR beta chain was obtained from a study of T-cell memory formation after mild COVID-19. Findings of the study overall: Nothing confirmed that second-wave clones peaking on day 37 were specific for SARS-CoV-2. For contracting clones, CD4+ ones sat mainly in CM and EM, CD8+ in EMRA. Day 15 to 85 contracting clones showed balanced CD4/CD8; day 15 to 37 expanders favored CD4+. Within pre-infection memory, some responding clones were found, suggesting cross-reactive memory joined.

This CDR3 has 13 residues. Germline V gives CDR1 KGHSY, CDR2 FQNENV. Trimming removed 2 bases at V and 6 bases at J, with 8 bases between. This clonotype was counted a few times. Antigen: not known. MiXCR, applied by TCRdb to the 5' RACE reads, yields one record per CDR3 protein. This sample has 200,000 to 300,000 distinct CDR3 sequences, with 15% found just once. The chain combines TRBV16 with TRBJ2-4, with D perhaps matching TRBD2 (5 bases). This receptor was obtained from an adult woman who had mild COVID-19 (a few samples of this study predate the infection). Cell type and time point are not known. Input material: PBMCs or a T cell subset sorted from them (not recorded which). As DNA, the CDR3 is TGTGCCAGCAGCCAACGGGATAGAAACATTCAGTACTTC. Its translation is CASSQRDRNIQYF.